A selection of T cell receptor beta chains follows, all from one sample in a study of OX40 agonist ivuxolimab in advanced cancers. The protocol was immunoSEQ multiplex PCR, while the TCRdb copy is restricted to in-frame clones and leaves out a portion. The profile shows more than 60,000 clones, 85% of them singletons. The sample here was CD4+ or CD8+ T cells sorted from blood, taken in a trial of the OX40 agonist ivuxolimab. These receptors all stem from an adult with an advanced solid tumor such as melanoma, head and neck, liver or kidney cancer. The CDR3 runs from the conserved cysteine through the conserved F or W. A D gene is named only where the DNA matches it firmly. Clone sizes are given selectively: once, few, many, or a class where the clone is expanded.

D: TRBD1; V: TRBV7-9; J: TRBJ1-1; size: NA; DNA: TGTGCCAGCAGCCCCATCAGAATGGACAGGGTGGCAACCACTGAAGCTTTCTTT; CDR3: CASSPIRMDRVATTEAFF
D: NA; V: TRBV4-1; J: TRBJ1-1; size: NA; DNA: TGCGCCAGCAGCCAAGACGGGGACCCGGGTCCGAACACTGAAGCTTTCTTT; CDR3: CASSQDGDPGPNTEAFF
D: NA; V: TRBV5-8; J: TRBJ1-5; size: once; DNA: TGTGCCAGCACCCGAAGTCAGCCCCAGCATTTT; CDR3: CASTRSQPQHF
D: TRBD1; V: TRBV7-2; J: TRBJ1-2; size: NA; DNA: TGTGCCAGCGTTCCCGGGACAGGGGCATATGGCTACACCTTT; CDR3: CASVPGTGAYGYTF
D: NA; V: TRBV7-9; J: TRBJ2-7; size: NA; DNA: TGTGCCAGCCTCAAGCCCTTGAGTACCGAGCAGTACTTC; CDR3: CASLKPLSTEQYF
D: NA; V: TRBV21-1; J: TRBJ1-1; size: NA; DNA: TGTGCCAGCAGCAAAGCCCCAGGGCCTAGGACTGAAGCTTTCTTT; CDR3: CASSKAPGPRTEAFF
D: NA; V: TRBV20-1; J: TRBJ2-5; size: once; DNA: TGCAGTGCCGGACAAGAGACCCAGTACTTC; CDR3: CSAGQETQYF
D: NA; V: TRBV5-4; J: TRBJ1-2; size: NA; DNA: TGTGCCAGCAGCTTGTTTTCCCTGGGTCCCTATGGCTACACCTTC; CDR3: CASSLFSLGPYGYTF
D: TRBD1; V: TRBV27; J: TRBJ2-7; size: NA; DNA: TGTGCCAGCAGTCCCCCCCCGGCGTGGGGACAGGGGTTCTCCTTGACTAACGAGCAGTACTTC; CDR3: CASSPPPAWGQGFSLTNEQYF
D: NA; V: TRBV25-1; J: TRBJ1-6; size: few; DNA: TGTGCCAGCAGTGAATATCCCAATTCACCCCTCCACTTT; CDR3: CASSEYPNSPLHF
D: TRBD1; V: TRBV2; J: TRBJ2-7; size: once; DNA: TGTGCCAGCAGTCGGGACAGGGGGCAGTACTTC; CDR3: CASSRDRGQYF
D: NA; V: TRBV5-5; J: TRBJ1-1; size: NA; DNA: TGTGCCAGCAGCTTGGTACAGGAAGCTTTCTTT; CDR3: CASSLVQEAFF
D: TRBD1; V: TRBV9; J: TRBJ2-5; size: NA; DNA: TGTGCCAGCAGCGCCCAGGGACAGGGCCAAGAGACCCAGTACTTC; CDR3: CASSAQGQGQETQYF